The 14 T cell receptor beta chains listed next were all sequenced from one sample in a study of somatic mutations in cytotoxic T cells in rheumatoid arthritis. The table came from immunoSEQ multiplex PCR; TCRdb's copy has only in-frame clones and leaves some out. The data contain under 9,000 clones, 75% to 90% of them seen just once; the ten biggest clones take up about 27%. Input material: CD8+ T cells sorted from blood. The receptors come from a woman in her 70s with rheumatoid arthritis.

The rearrangement links TRBV2 to TRBJ2-5; D perhaps matches TRBD2 (5 bases). V lost 8 bases and J lost 2, with 18 bases in between. Germline V lookup: CDR1 SNHLY, CDR2 FYNNEI. The CDR3 consists of 15 residues. CDR3 amino acids: CASRWEPGPQETQYF. As DNA, the CDR3 is TGTGCCAGCCGGTGGGAGCCAGGACCTCAAGAGACCCAGTACTTC.

The chain couples TRBV27 to TRBJ2-5, with 12 positions matching TRBD2. Germline V lookup: CDR1 MNHEY, CDR2 SMNVEV (reference sequence). V gave up 7 bases and J gave up 4 bases; unmatched junction bases: 7. There are 15 residues in the CDR3. The DNA for the CDR3 is TGTGCCAGCAACCCGACTAGCGGGAGCGGAGAGACCCAGTACTTC. This encodes CASNPTSGSGETQYF.

V gene TRBV4-2 combines with J gene TRBJ2-3, with D maybe TRBD1 (5 bases). The CDR3 contains 17 residues. The V end lost 3 bases, the J end lost 2 bases, and 18 bases lay between the germline ends. CDR1 is LGHNA, CDR2 YNFKEQ, per germline. The CDR3 nucleotides read TGTGCCAGCAGCCATGAATCGACAGTGGGCTTCACAGATACGCAGTATTTT. Translating it yields CASSHESTVGFTDTQYF.

In its sample, this clone was seen a few times. The rearrangement joins TRBV15 to TRBJ2-7; 7 bases are a match to TRBD1. V gave up 4 bases and J gave up 4 bases; unmatched junction bases: 10. This CDR3 spans 15 amino acids. Germline V CDR1 and CDR2: LNHNV, YYDKDF (reference sequence). The CDR3 region is CATSKTGSFFYEQYF. CDR3 sequence (DNA): TGTGCCACCAGCAAGACAGGGTCCTTTTTTTACGAGCAGTACTTC.

V is TRBV9 and J is TRBJ2-1; 9 nucleotides match TRBD2. Losses at the gene ends were 6 bases for V and 3 bases for J; bases not matched to a gene: 7. This CDR3 is 15 amino acids long. Germline V gene lookup returns CDR1 SGDLS and CDR2 YYNGEE. In DNA, the CDR3 is TGTGCCAGCACCCCTACTAGCGGGCTCTACAATGAGCAGTTCTTC. Its translation is CASTPTSGLYNEQFF.

The rearrangement uses TRBV7-8 and TRBJ2-1; 9 nucleotides match TRBD2. This CDR3 comprises 16 residues. Germline V CDR1 and CDR2: SGHVS, FQNEAQ. The V segment lost 5 bases and the J segment 5 bases; nucleotides outside the gene matches: 10. CDR3 protein: CASSDFAGGRDNEQFF. CDR3 DNA sequence: TGTGCCAGCAGCGACTTCGCGGGAGGGCGGGACAATGAGCAGTTCTTC.

The chain employs TRBV27 and TRBJ2-7; D call uncertain. V was clipped by 7 bases and J by 4 bases, with 11 bases between them. Germline CDR1 and CDR2: MNHEY and SMNVEV (reference sequence). The CDR3 runs to 12 residues. CDR3 nucleotide sequence: TGTGCCAGCATGTCTAGAGGTTACGAGCAGTACTTC. Its protein is CASMSRGYEQYF.

This clone was observed a single time. V and J are TRBV4-2 and TRBJ2-3, with D perhaps matching TRBD1 (7 bases). The germline V gene has CDR1 LGHNA and CDR2 YNFKEQ. Deletions cut 11 bases from V and 6 bases from J, with 9 bases between. This CDR3 region has 10 residues. The CDR3 region has the DNA TGTGCCTCAGGGGGGGATACGCAGTATTTT. Translation: CASGGDTQYF.

The chain links TRBV11-3 to TRBJ2-2, with D unresolved. This CDR3 has 14 residues. CDR1 and CDR2 from the germline V gene are SGHNT and YENEEA. V was clipped by 1 base and J by 1 base, with 4 bases between them. CDR3 region: CASSLGQNTGELFF. As DNA, the CDR3 is TGTGCCAGCAGCTTAGGGCAGAACACCGGGGAGCTGTTTTTT.

The rearrangement joins TRBV13 to TRBJ1-2; D may be TRBD1 (5 bases). Germline assignment: CDR1 PRHDT and CDR2 FYEKMQ (reference sequence). The CDR3 is 16 residues long. Trimming shortened V by 3 bases and J by 8 bases, and 22 bases separated the two germline ends. In DNA, the CDR3 is TGTGCCAGCAGCTTTGGGACTCTTGGGGGGACTGACGGCTACACCTTC. It translates to CASSFGTLGGTDGYTF.

The V gene is TRBV7-2, the J gene TRBJ1-5; TRBD1 matches 7 bases. V was clipped by 3 bases and J by 1 base; unmatched bases: 3. This CDR3 is built from 15 residues. The germline V gene encodes CDR1 SGHTA and CDR2 FQGNSA. The CDR3 DNA reads as TGTGCCAGCAGCTTCTCACAGGGGAGCAATCAGCCCCAGCATTTT. Translated: CASSFSQGSNQPQHF.

V usage is TRBV12-2 and J usage is TRBJ2-1; TRBD2 is the table's D call and was not checked against the DNA. TRBV12-2 is tagged as a pseudogene. The CDR3 is 19 amino acids. As DNA, the CDR3 is TGTGCAAGTCGCTTCCGAGAACCGTTTTTAGCGGGAGGATTATATGAGCAGTTCTTC. Amino acids: CASRFREPFLAGGLYEQFF.

This sequence joins TRBV13 and TRBJ2-1; no reliable D call. The ends were cut back, 1 base at V and 6 bases at J, with 4 bases in the middle. There are 12 residues in the CDR3. Germline V lookup: CDR1 PRHDT, CDR2 FYEKMQ (reference sequence). CDR3: CASSLDSNEQFF. CDR3 DNA: TGTGCCAGCAGCTTAGACTCCAATGAGCAGTTCTTC.

J is TRBJ1-4 and V is TRBV2; D call uncertain. The CDR3 sequence is 12 residues long. Trimming took 5 bases from V and 6 from J, leaving 7 bases between them. Germline V CDR1 and CDR2: SNHLY, FYNNEI. CDR3 protein: CASSQADEKLFF. In DNA, the CDR3 is TGTGCCAGCAGTCAGGCTGATGAAAAACTGTTTTTT.